The entry below describes one TCR beta chain. Authors of the study amplified TCR beta CDR3 regions from RNA transcripts. HTBI primers were employed in a first-round RT-PCR of the TCR CDR3. TCRdb independently ran MiXCR on the multiplex PCR reads; one entry per CDR3 protein. The sample consists of about 460,000 distinct CDR3 sequences, 22% of them appearing once. This sample is part of a study of T cells in Graves' hyperthyroidism and ophthalmopathy. Trimming cost V 9 bases and J 5 bases, with 11 bases left between them. CDR3 length equals 13 residues. Germline V gene sequence: CDR1 LNHDA, CDR2 SQIVND (reference sequence).

The sequence was obtained from a woman in her seventies with Graves' ophthalmopathy. The chain recombines TRBV19 with TRBJ1-6; D is unclear. The sample comprised blood. The CDR3 DNA sequence: TGTGCCAGCCAACAAGCGGATAATTCACCCCTCCACTTT. Translating gives CASQQADNSPLHF.